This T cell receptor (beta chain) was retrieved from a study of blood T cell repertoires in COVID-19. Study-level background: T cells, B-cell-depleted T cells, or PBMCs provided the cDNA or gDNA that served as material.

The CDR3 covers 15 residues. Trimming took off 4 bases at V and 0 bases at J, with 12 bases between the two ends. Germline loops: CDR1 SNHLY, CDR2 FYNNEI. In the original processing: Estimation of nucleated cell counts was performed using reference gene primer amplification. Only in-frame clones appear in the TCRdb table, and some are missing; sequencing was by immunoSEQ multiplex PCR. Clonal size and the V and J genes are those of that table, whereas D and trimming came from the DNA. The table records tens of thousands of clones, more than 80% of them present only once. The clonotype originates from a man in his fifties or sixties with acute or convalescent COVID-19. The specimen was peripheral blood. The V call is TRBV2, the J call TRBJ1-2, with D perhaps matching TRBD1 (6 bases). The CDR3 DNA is TGTGCCAGCAGTGCGTCCAGGGGATCTAACTATGGCTACACCTTC. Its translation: CASSASRGSNYGYTF.